This passage covers 31 T cell receptor beta chains from one sample sequenced in a study of blood T cell repertoires in COVID-19. TCRdb's copy holds only in-frame clones and misses some; the assay was immunoSEQ multiplex PCR. The table has 300,000 to 350,000 clones, approximately 90% seen once. The sequencing sample was made of peripheral blood. The receptor set was obtained from a man aged 18 to 30 with active or convalescent COVID-19.

The genes are TRBV5-1 and TRBJ1-1; no clear D gene. Trimming cost V 3 bases and J 5 bases, with 17 bases left between them. The CDR3 sequence is 15 residues long. Germline values: CDR1 SGHRS, CDR2 YFSETQ. Here the CDR3 reads CASSSRVGRETEAFF. The CDR3 nucleotides read TGCGCCAGCAGCTCCCGGGTAGGGAGGGAAACTGAAGCTTTCTTT. The variable domain in full, completed from reference TRBV5-1 and TRBJ1-1, reads KAGVTQTPRYLIKTRGQQVTLSCSPISGHRSVSWYQQTPGQGLQFLFEYFSETQRNKGNFPGRFSGRQFSNSRSEMNVSTLELGDSALYLCASSSRVGRETEAFFGQGTRLTVV.

The chain carries TRBV28 and TRBJ2-7, with 10 bases lining up with TRBD1. The CDR3 is 14 amino acids. V was clipped by 7 bases and J by 0 bases; unmatched bases: 3. In germline, CDR1 is MDHEN, CDR2 SYDVKM. CDR3 region: CASIGTGDSYEQYF. CDR3 coding DNA: TGTGCCAGCATTGGGACAGGGGACTCCTACGAGCAGTACTTC.

The J gene is TRBJ2-2, the V gene TRBV18; D not resolved. This CDR3 has 13 residues. Germline loops: CDR1 KGHSH, CDR2 LQKENI. Trimming shortened V by 5 bases and J by 1 base, and 5 bases separated the two germline ends. This CDR3 reads CASSEVNTGELFF. CDR3 nucleotides: TGTGCCAGCTCAGAGGTGAACACCGGGGAGCTGTTTTTT. Full variable domain (missing parts from reference TRBV18 and TRBJ2-2): NAGVMQNPRHLVRRRGQEARLRCSPMKGHSHVYWYRQLPEEGLKFMVYLQKENIIDESGMPKERFSAEFPKEGPSILRIQQVVRGDSAAYFCASSEVNTGELFFGEGSRLTVL.

V usage is TRBV9 and J usage is TRBJ2-2; D not certain. From germline, CDR1 is SGDLS and CDR2 YYNGEE. The V gene lost 3 bases and the J gene lost 6 bases, with 3 bases spanning the gap. The CDR3 has 11 residues. CDR3 in amino acids: CASSAAGELFF. CDR3 coding DNA: TGTGCCAGCAGCGCCGCCGGGGAGCTGTTTTTT.

This clone was seen only once. The CDR3 bases are TGTGCCAGCCACCGATCGAGGGCGGCCGTGAATGGCTACACCTTC. It translates to CASHRSRAAVNGYTF. This chain uses TRBV27 with TRBJ1-2; D is uncertain. The V end was cut by 8 bases, the J end by 6 bases, with 22 bases between. Per the germline V gene, CDR1 is MNHEY and CDR2 is SMNVEV (reference sequence). The CDR3 runs to 15 residues.

The chain couples TRBV7-2 to TRBJ2-5; 12 nucleotides match TRBD2. The CDR3 has 15 residues. V gave up 4 bases and J gave up 5 bases; unmatched junction bases: 5. Germline CDR1 reads SGHTA; CDR2 reads FQGNSA. CDR3 sequence reads: CASSSLAGGRETQYF. CDR3 in DNA: TGTGCCAGCAGCTCACTAGCGGGGGGCCGTGAGACCCAGTACTTC.

The rearrangement uses TRBV27 and TRBJ2-2; the match to TRBD1 covers 7 bases. The germline V gene has CDR1 MNHEY and CDR2 SMNVEV (reference sequence). This CDR3 contains 14 residues. After removal of 3 bases from V and 7 bases from J, the junction contained 5 bases not matched to a gene. DNA of the CDR3: TGTGCCAGCAGTTTGACAGGGTGGAGCGGGGAGCTGTTTTTT. Translation: CASSLTGWSGELFF.

J is TRBJ2-7 and V is TRBV19, with TRBD2 matching 7 bases. Germline CDR1 is LNHDA and CDR2 is SQIVND (reference sequence). The CDR3 has 13 amino acids. Losses at the gene ends were 9 bases for V and 9 bases for J; bases not matched to a gene: 14. The CDR3, as DNA: TGTGCCAGAAAGGGACTAACTGGGATTCGGCAGTACTTC. Residues: CARKGLTGIRQYF.

V and J are TRBV28 and TRBJ2-7; TRBD2 agrees at 9 bases. In germline, CDR1 is MDHEN, CDR2 SYDVKM. This CDR3 region has 15 residues. The trim removed 2 bases at V and 5 bases at J, leaving 7 bases unmatched. The CDR3 protein is CASSLSVAGAHEQYF. CDR3 DNA sequence: TGTGCCAGCAGTTTAAGCGTAGCGGGAGCCCACGAGCAGTACTTC.

The rearrangement uses TRBV5-8 and TRBJ2-7, with TRBD2 identical over 7 bases. V gave up 4 bases and J gave up 4 bases; unmatched junction bases: 11. Germline CDR1 SGHTS, CDR2 YDEGEE. This CDR3 is built from 15 residues. CDR3 nucleotides: TGTGCCAGCAGCCAAGGACTAGTCTTGATGTACGAGCAGTACTTC. Protein product: CASSQGLVLMYEQYF. Looking up the rest from reference TRBV5-8 and TRBJ2-7 gives the full variable domain: EAGVTQSPTHLIKTRGQQATLRCSPISGHTSVYWYQQALGLGLQFLLWYDEGEERNRGNFPPRFSGRQFPNYSSELNVNALELEDSALYLCASSQGLVLMYEQYFGPGTRLTVT.

The DNA for the CDR3 is TGCGCCAGCAGCCAAGATCCGACAGGGCAAAATGAGCAGTTCTTC. This encodes CASSQDPTGQNEQFF. The chain joins TRBV4-1 to TRBJ2-1; TRBD1 matches at 7 bases. V was clipped by 0 bases and J by 7 bases; unmatched bases: 6. The V gene's germline CDR1 is MGHRA and CDR2 YSYEKL. CDR3 length: 15 amino acids.

This chain uses TRBV9 with TRBJ1-3, with D tentatively TRBD1 (6 bases). CDR3 size: 15 residues. V lost 3 bases, J lost 4 bases, and 14 bases lay in between. Germline V gene lookup returns CDR1 SGDLS and CDR2 YYNGEE. CDR3 loop: CASSDTGRVGNTIYF. The CDR3 DNA reads as TGTGCCAGCAGCGATACAGGGCGAGTGGGAAACACCATATATTTT.

This chain connects TRBV15 to TRBJ1-4; D may be TRBD1 (6 bases). Trimming pared 5 bases from V and 7 bases from J, leaving 23 bases between. Germline-derived CDR1 and CDR2 are LNHNV and YYDKDF (reference sequence). CDR3 length equals 17 residues. The CDR3 is CATSVLKRGSWSEKLFF. CDR3 DNA sequence: TGTGCCACCAGCGTCCTAAAGAGGGGGTCTTGGTCTGAAAAACTGTTTTTT.

The chain combines TRBV11-3 with TRBJ2-2, with D uncertain. Between the trimmed V and J ends, which lost 5 bases and 1 base, there was a span of 8 bases. The CDR3 extends over 14 amino acids. Germline V CDR1 and CDR2: SGHNT, YENEEA. CDR3 protein: CASSPRQNTGELFF. CDR3 bases: TGTGCCAGCAGCCCCCGACAGAACACCGGGGAGCTGTTTTTT.

V is TRBV11-3 and J is TRBJ2-1, with 7 bases identical to TRBD2. Germline CDR1 and CDR2: SGHNT and YENEEA. V gave up 2 bases and J gave up 7 bases; unmatched junction bases: 11. This CDR3 is built from 16 residues. DNA of the CDR3: TGTGCCAGCAGCTTATACTCTGGGGGGGTAGAAAATGAGCAGTTCTTC. Translating gives CASSLYSGGVENEQFF.

The gene calls are TRBV12-5 and TRBJ2-1; 11 bases match TRBD2. V dropped 4 bases and J dropped 0; count of bases not matched to a gene: 14. CDR1 and CDR2 from the germline V gene are LGHNT and FRNRAP. This CDR3 has 20 residues. The CDR3 is CASGSPEASGGYSSYNEQFF. The CDR3, as DNA: TGTGCTAGTGGTTCCCCCGAGGCTAGCGGGGGGTATAGCTCCTACAATGAGCAGTTCTTC.

The V gene is TRBV6-2 or TRBV6-3, the J gene TRBJ2-7; the D gene is possibly TRBD2 (6 bases). Germline V gene data show CDR1 as MNHEY and CDR2 as SVGEGT. Deletions cut 2 bases from V and 5 bases from J, with 16 bases between. CDR3 size: 15 residues. DNA of the CDR3: TGTGCCAGCAGTTACCGGTTGGAGGGAGCGAACGAGCAGTACTTC. Translation gives CASSYRLEGANEQYF.

The chain combines TRBV9 with TRBJ1-4; D unresolved. The germline gives CDR1 SGDLS, CDR2 YYNGEE. V was shortened by 0 bases and J by 3 bases, with 21 bases between the two germline ends. This CDR3 contains 19 residues. In nucleotides, the CDR3 is TGTGCCAGCAGCGTAGCCCCACTTAGCCCAGCAAGTGCTAATGAAAAACTGTTTTTT. It yields the protein CASSVAPLSPASANEKLFF.

The chain joins TRBV9 to TRBJ2-1; 8 bases map to TRBD1. J was trimmed by 6 bases and V by 4 bases; bases with no gene match: 9. The CDR3 spans 15 residues. Germline-derived CDR1 and CDR2 are SGDLS and YYNGEE. The CDR3 coding sequence is TGTGCCAGCAGCCTTGGCGGGACAGGCTCCAATGAGCAGTTCTTC. Its translation: CASSLGGTGSNEQFF.

The chain joins TRBV6-5 to TRBJ1-2; weak D call: TRBD1 (6 bases). V was clipped by 5 bases and J by 4 bases, with 14 bases between them. The CDR3 loop spans 14 amino acids. CDR1 is MNHEY, CDR2 SVGAGI, per germline. CDR3 residues: CASSPGGGLYGYTF. The CDR3, as DNA: TGTGCCAGCAGTCCGGGCGGGGGGCTCTATGGCTACACCTTC.

The V gene is TRBV5-1, the J gene TRBJ2-1, with 10 nucleotides matching TRBD2. The CDR3 extends over 17 amino acids. V lost 0 bases to trimming and J lost 5 bases; unmatched junction nucleotides: 8. Germline values: CDR1 SGHRS, CDR2 YFSETQ. The CDR3 DNA is TGCGCCAGCAGCTTGGCCCCAATAGCGGGAGGACACAATGAGCAGTTCTTC. Its protein is CASSLAPIAGGHNEQFF.

The chain recombines TRBV14 with TRBJ1-1, with 7 bases lining up with TRBD1. V gave up 0 bases and J gave up 4 bases; unmatched junction bases: 5. CDR3 size: 15 residues. CDR1 and CDR2 (germline): SGHDN, FVKESK. CDR3 protein: CASSQDDRASTEAFF. The DNA for the CDR3 is TGTGCCAGCAGCCAAGATGACAGGGCCTCCACTGAAGCTTTCTTT. Variable domain in full (rest from reference TRBV14 and TRBJ1-1): EAGVTQFPSHSVIEKGQTVTLRCDPISGHDNLYWYRRVMGKEIKFLLHFVKESKQDESGMPNNRFLAERTGGTYSTLKVQPAELEDSGVYFCASSQDDRASTEAFFGQGTRLTVV.

The chain uses TRBV24-1 and TRBJ2-5, with D possibly TRBD2 on 5 matching bases. The CDR3 extends over 16 amino acids. The V end was cut by 6 bases, the J end by 4 bases, with 20 bases between. CDR1 and CDR2 from the germline V gene are KGHDR and SFDVKD. CDR3 residues: CATSSSASARGETQYF. In nucleotides, the CDR3 is TGTGCCACCAGTTCATCTGCGTCAGCCCGGGGAGAGACCCAGTACTTC.

The J gene is TRBJ1-1, the V gene TRBV7-8, with D perhaps TRBD1 (6 bases). The CDR3 runs 12 residues. Trimming took 5 bases from V and 8 from J, leaving 12 bases between them. The V gene's germline CDR1 is SGHVS and CDR2 FQNEAQ. The CDR3 is CASSPTGREAFF. The DNA for the CDR3 is TGTGCCAGCAGCCCGACAGGCAGGGAAGCTTTCTTT. Looking up the rest from reference TRBV7-8 and TRBJ1-1 gives the full variable domain: GAGVSQSPRYKVAKRGQDVALRCDPISGHVSLFWYQQALGQGPEFLTYFQNEAQLDKSGLPSDRFFAERPEGSVSTLKIQRTQQEDSAVYLCASSPTGREAFFGQGTRLTVV.

The table lists this clone with a count of one. The chain is built from TRBV6-5 and TRBJ1-4; 7 bases are a match to TRBD1. This CDR3 region has 14 residues. V was clipped by 6 bases and J by 7 bases; unmatched bases: 8. In germline, CDR1 is MNHEY, CDR2 SVGAGI. This CDR3 reads CASRTGTAFEKLFF. The CDR3 nucleotides read TGTGCCAGCAGGACCGGGACAGCTTTTGAAAAACTGTTTTTT.

This rearrangement joins TRBV5-4 to TRBJ2-3, with 9 bases matching TRBD2. Germline V gene data show CDR1 as SGHNT and CDR2 as YYREEE (reference sequence). After removal of 2 bases from V and 0 bases from J, the junction contained 7 bases not matched to a gene. The CDR3 spans 17 residues. This CDR3 is CASSFGRGGLSTDTQYF. The CDR3 nucleotides read TGTGCCAGCAGCTTTGGGCGGGGGGGCCTTAGCACAGATACGCAGTATTTT.

This CDR3 reads CASSFRGGDYEQYF. CDR3 nucleotides: TGTGCCAGCAGCTTTCGGGGGGGAGACTACGAGCAGTACTTC. V is TRBV9 and J is TRBJ2-7, with TRBD2 matching 8 bases. Looked up from germline, CDR1 is SGDLS and CDR2 is YYNGEE. The V and J ends lost 4 bases and 3 bases, in that order; junction bases with no gene match: 6. The CDR3 length is 14 residues.

J is TRBJ2-1 and V is TRBV28, with TRBD2 identical over 8 bases. V shed 3 bases, J shed 8 bases, and the junction held 9 bases outside the gene matches. The CDR3 extends over 15 amino acids. Germline loops: CDR1 MDHEN, CDR2 SYDVKM. Here the CDR3 reads CASSFAGGPRHEQFF. The DNA of the CDR3 is TGTGCCAGCAGTTTTGCGGGGGGACCTAGACATGAGCAGTTCTTC.

The genes are TRBV7-7 and TRBJ2-2; 11 positions match TRBD2. V lost 6 bases, J lost 1 base, and 4 bases stayed unmatched. This CDR3 is 16 amino acids long. Per germline, CDR1 SSHAT and CDR2 FNYEAQ (reference sequence). As DNA, the CDR3 is TGTGCCAGCAGACCCGGACTAGCGGGGAACACCGGGGAGCTGTTTTTT. It translates to CASRPGLAGNTGELFF. The whole variable domain, remainder taken from reference TRBV7-7 and TRBJ2-2, is GAGVSQSPRYKVTKRGQDVTLRCDPISSHATLYWYQQALGQGPEFLTYFNYEAQPDKSGLPSDRFSAERPEGSISTLTIQRTEQRDSAMYRCASRPGLAGNTGELFFGEGSRLTVL.

This clone was detected only once. V usage is TRBV27 and J usage is TRBJ2-3; 8 positions match TRBD2. V lost 6 bases to trimming and J lost 4 bases; unmatched junction nucleotides: 12. Germline V CDR1 and CDR2: MNHEY, SMNVEV (reference sequence). This CDR3 has 16 residues. The CDR3 here is CASSPYSGGPPDTQYF. The CDR3 DNA reads TGTGCCAGCAGCCCCTATTCGGGGGGGCCCCCAGATACGCAGTATTTT.

This chain connects TRBV19 to TRBJ1-1; tentative D call: TRBD1 (5 bases). In germline, CDR1 is LNHDA, CDR2 SQIVND (reference sequence). V shed 8 bases and J shed 0 bases, with 10 bases lying between them. The length of the CDR3 is 13 residues. The CDR3 here is CASLGHMNTEAFF. The CDR3 DNA reads as TGTGCCAGTTTAGGACACATGAACACTGAAGCTTTCTTT.